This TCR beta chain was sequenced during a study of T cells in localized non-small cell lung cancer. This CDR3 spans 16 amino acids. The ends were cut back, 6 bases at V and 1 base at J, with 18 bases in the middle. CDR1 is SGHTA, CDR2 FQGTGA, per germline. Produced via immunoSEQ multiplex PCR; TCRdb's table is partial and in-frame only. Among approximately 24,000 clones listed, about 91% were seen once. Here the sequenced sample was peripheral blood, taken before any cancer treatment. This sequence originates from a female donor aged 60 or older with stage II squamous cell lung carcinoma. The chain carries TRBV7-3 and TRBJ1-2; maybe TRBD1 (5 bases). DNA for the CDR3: TGTGCCAGCAGTGAAATGGGCGGACACTTTAACTATGGCTACACCTTC. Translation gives CASSEMGGHFNYGYTF.